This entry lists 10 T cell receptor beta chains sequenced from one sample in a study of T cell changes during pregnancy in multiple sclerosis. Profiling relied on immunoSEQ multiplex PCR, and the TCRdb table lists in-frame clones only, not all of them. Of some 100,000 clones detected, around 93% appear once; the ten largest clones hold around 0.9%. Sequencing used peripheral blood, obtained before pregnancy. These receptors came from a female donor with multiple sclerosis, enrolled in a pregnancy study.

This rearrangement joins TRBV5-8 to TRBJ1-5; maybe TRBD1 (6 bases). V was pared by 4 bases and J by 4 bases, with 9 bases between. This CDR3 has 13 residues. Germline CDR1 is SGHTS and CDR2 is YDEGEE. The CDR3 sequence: CASSPRGNQPQHF. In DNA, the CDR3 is TGTGCCAGCAGCCCGAGGGGGAATCAGCCCCAGCATTTT.

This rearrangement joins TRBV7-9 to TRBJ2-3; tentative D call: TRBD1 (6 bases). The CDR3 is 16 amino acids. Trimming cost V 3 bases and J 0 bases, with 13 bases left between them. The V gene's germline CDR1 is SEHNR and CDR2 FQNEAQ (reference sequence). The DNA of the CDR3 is TGTGCCAGCAGCTTCTTTTGGACAGAAAGCACAGATACGCAGTATTTT. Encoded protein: CASSFFWTESTDTQYF.

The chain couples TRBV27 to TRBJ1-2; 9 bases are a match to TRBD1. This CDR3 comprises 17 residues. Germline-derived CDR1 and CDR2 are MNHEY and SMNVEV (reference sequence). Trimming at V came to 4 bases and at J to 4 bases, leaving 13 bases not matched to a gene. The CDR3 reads CASSSLSTGGLLYGYTF. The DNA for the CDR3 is TGTGCCAGCAGTTCTCTATCGACAGGGGGTCTCCTCTATGGCTACACCTTC.

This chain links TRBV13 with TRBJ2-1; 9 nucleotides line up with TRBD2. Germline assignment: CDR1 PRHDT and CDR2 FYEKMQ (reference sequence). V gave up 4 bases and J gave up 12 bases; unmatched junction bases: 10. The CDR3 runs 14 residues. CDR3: CASSSQREEDGQFF. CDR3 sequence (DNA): TGTGCCAGCAGCTCCCAGCGGGAGGAGGATGGGCAGTTCTTC.

Here the CDR3 DNA reads TGTGCCAGCAGCTTAGGTGTTTTAAAAGAAAAACTGTTTTTT. The encoded protein is CASSLGVLKEKLFF. The chain links TRBV11-2 to TRBJ1-4; no definite D call. The CDR3 loop spans 14 amino acids. Per the germline V gene, CDR1 is SGHAT and CDR2 is FQNNGV. The ends were cut back, 1 base at V and 8 bases at J, with 11 bases in the middle.

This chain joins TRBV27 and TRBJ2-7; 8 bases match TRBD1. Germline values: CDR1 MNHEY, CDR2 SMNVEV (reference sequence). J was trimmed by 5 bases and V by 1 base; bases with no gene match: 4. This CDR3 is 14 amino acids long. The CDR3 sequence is CASSLLDRVHEQYF. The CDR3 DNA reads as TGTGCCAGCAGTTTATTGGACAGGGTCCACGAGCAGTACTTC.

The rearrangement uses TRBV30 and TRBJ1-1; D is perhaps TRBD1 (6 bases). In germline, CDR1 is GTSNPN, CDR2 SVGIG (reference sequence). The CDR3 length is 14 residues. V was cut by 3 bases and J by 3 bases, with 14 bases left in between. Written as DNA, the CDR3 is TGTGCCTGGAGCTTCAGGGGTTTGTACACTGAAGCTTTCTTT. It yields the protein CAWSFRGLYTEAFF.

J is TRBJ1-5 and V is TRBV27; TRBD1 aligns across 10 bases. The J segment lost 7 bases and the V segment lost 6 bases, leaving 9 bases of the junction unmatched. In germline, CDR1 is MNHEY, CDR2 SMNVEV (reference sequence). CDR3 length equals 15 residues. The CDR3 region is CASSSGQGTGQPQHF. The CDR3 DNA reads TGTGCCAGCAGCTCGGGACAGGGGACGGGACAGCCCCAGCATTTT.

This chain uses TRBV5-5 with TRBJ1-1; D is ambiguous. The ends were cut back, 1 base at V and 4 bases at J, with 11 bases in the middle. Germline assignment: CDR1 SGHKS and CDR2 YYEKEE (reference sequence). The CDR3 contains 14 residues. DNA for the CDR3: TGTGCCAGCAGCTTGTTGAGGGAACGCACTGAAGCTTTCTTT. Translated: CASSLLRERTEAFF. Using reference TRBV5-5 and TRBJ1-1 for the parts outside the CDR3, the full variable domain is DAGVTQSPTHLIKTRGQQVTLRCSPISGHKSVSWYQQVLGQGPQFIFQYYEKEERGRGNFPDRFSARQFPNYSSELNVNALLLGDSALYLCASSLLRERTEAFFGQGTRLTVV.

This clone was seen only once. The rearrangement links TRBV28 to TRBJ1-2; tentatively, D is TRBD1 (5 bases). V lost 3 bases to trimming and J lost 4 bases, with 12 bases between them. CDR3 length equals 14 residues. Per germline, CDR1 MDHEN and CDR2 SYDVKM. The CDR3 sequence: CASSFGARVYGYTF. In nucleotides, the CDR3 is TGTGCCAGCAGTTTTGGGGCACGGGTCTATGGCTACACCTTC.